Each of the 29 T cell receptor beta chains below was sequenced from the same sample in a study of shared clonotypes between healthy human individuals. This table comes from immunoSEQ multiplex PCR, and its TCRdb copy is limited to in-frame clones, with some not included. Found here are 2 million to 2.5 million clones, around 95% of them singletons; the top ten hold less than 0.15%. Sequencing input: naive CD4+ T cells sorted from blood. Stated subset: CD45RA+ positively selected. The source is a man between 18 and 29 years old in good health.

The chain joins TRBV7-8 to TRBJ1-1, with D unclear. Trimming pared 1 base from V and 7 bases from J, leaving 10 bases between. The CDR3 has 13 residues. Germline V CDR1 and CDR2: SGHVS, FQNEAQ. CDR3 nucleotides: TGTGCCAGCAGCTTAGTAGGTTGGGGTGAAGCTTTCTTT. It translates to CASSLVGWGEAFF.

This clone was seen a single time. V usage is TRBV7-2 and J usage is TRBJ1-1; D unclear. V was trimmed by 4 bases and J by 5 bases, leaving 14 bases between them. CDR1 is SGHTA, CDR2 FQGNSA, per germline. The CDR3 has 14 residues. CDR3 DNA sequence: TGTGCCAGCAGCTCCAACGCCGAGGGAACTGAAGCTTTCTTT. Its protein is CASSSNAEGTEAFF.

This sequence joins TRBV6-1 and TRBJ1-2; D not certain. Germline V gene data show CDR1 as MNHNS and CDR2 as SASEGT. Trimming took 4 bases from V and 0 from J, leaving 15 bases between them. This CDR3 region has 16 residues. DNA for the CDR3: TGTGCCAGCAGTGGATTTATGACAACCGCTAACTATGGCTACACCTTC. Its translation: CASSGFMTTANYGYTF.

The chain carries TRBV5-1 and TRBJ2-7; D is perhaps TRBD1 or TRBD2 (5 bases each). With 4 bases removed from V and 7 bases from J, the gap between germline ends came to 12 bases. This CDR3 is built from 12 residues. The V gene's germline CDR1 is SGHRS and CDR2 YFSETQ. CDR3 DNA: TGCGCCAGCAGCCTACTGTGGGGGGAGCAGTACTTC. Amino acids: CASSLLWGEQYF.

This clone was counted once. The CDR3 DNA sequence: TGTGCCAGCAGCCGAGCGGGGGGCCTAACCAATGAGCAGTTCTTC. It encodes CASSRAGGLTNEQFF. V usage is TRBV7-2 and J usage is TRBJ2-1; 9 positions match TRBD2. CDR1 is SGHTA and CDR2 is FQGNSA in the germline V gene. This CDR3 region has 15 residues. V shed 5 bases, J shed 6 bases, and the junction held 8 bases outside the gene matches.

CDR3 protein: CASSVREGLAGGETQYF. The CDR3 coding sequence is TGTGCCAGCAGCGTAAGAGAAGGACTAGCGGGAGGAGAGACCCAGTACTTC. The chain has TRBV9 and TRBJ2-5, with 14 bases aligning to TRBD2. The length of the CDR3 is 17 residues. V dropped 1 base and J dropped 4; count of bases not matched to a gene: 6. Germline V gene lookup returns CDR1 SGDLS and CDR2 YYNGEE. Full variable domain (outside the CDR3, taken from reference TRBV9 and TRBJ2-5): DSGVTQTPKHLITATGQRVTLRCSPRSGDLSVYWYQQSLDQGLQFLIQYYNGEERAKGNILERFSAQQFPDLHSELNLSSLELGDSALYFCASSVREGLAGGETQYFGPGTRLLVL.

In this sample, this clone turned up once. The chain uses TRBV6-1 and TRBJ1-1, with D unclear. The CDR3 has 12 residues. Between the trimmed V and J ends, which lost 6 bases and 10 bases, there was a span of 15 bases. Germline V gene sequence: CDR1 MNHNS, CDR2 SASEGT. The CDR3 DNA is TGTGCCAGCAGCGCAAGCGGGGTGGGAGCTTTCTTT. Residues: CASSASGVGAFF.

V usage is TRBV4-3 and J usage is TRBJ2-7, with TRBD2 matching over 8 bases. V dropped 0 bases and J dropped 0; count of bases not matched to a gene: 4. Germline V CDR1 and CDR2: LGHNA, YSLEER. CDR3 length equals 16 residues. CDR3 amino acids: CASSQESSGSSYEQYF. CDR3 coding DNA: TGCGCCAGCAGCCAAGAATCGAGCGGGAGCTCCTACGAGCAGTACTTC.

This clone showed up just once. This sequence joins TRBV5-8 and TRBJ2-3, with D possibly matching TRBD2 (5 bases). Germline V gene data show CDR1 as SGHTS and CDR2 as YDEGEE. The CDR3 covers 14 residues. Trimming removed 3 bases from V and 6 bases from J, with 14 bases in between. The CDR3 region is CASSSVLTGDTQYF. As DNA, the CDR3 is TGTGCCAGCAGCTCCGTTTTAACGGGGGATACGCAGTATTTT.

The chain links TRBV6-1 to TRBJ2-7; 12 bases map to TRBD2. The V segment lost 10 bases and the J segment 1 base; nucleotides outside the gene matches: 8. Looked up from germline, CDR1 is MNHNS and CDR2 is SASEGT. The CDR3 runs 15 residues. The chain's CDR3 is CATHLAGGMSYEQYF. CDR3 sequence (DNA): TGTGCCACCCATCTAGCGGGAGGGATGTCCTACGAGCAGTACTTC.

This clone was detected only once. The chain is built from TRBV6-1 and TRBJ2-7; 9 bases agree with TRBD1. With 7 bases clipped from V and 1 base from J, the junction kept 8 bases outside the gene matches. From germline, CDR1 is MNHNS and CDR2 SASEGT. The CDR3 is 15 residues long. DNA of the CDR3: TGTGCCAGCACTATAACCGGGACAGGGTCCTACGAGCAGTACTTC. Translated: CASTITGTGSYEQYF.

The CDR3 protein is CASSEGYMWQGTREQYF. For the CDR3, the DNA is TGTGCCAGCAGTGAAGGGTATATGTGGCAGGGGACGAGGGAGCAGTACTTC. The V gene is TRBV6-1, the J gene TRBJ2-7, with D possibly being TRBD1 (6 bases). From germline, CDR1 is MNHNS and CDR2 SASEGT. This CDR3 is 17 amino acids long. V lost 1 base to trimming and J lost 7 bases, with 23 bases between them.

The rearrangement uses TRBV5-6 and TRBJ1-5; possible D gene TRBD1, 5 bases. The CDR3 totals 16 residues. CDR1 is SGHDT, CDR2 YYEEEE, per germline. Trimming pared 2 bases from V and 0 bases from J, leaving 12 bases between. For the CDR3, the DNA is TGTGCCAGCAGCTTCCGCAGGGCTGATAGCAATCAGCCCCAGCATTTT. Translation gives CASSFRRADSNQPQHF.

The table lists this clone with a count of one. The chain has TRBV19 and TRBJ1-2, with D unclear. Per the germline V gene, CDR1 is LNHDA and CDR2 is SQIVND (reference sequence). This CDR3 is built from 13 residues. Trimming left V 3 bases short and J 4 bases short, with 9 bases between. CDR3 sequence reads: CASSMGSFYGYTF. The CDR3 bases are TGTGCCAGTAGTATGGGCAGCTTCTATGGCTACACCTTC.

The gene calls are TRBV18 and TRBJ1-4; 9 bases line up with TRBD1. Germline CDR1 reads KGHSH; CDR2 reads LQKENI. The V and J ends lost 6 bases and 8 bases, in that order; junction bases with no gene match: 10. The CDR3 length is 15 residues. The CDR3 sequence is CASSPGQGEMEKLFF. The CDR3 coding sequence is TGTGCCAGCTCCCCGGGACAGGGTGAGATGGAAAAACTGTTTTTT.

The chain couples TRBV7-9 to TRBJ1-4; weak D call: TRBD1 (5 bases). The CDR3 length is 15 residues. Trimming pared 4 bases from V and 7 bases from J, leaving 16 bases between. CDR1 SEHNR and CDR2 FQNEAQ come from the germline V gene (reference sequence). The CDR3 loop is CASSYRQPQGEKLFF. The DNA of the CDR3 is TGTGCCAGCAGCTACCGACAACCCCAGGGTGAAAAACTGTTTTTT.

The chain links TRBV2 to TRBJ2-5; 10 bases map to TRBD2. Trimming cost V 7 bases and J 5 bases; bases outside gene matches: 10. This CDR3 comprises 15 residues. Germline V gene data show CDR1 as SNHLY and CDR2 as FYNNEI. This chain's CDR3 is CASTEILAGAETQYF. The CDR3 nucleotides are TGTGCCAGCACCGAAATTCTAGCGGGAGCTGAGACCCAGTACTTC. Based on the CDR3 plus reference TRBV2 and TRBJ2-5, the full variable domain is EPEVTQTPSHQVTQMGQEVILRCVPISNHLYFYWYRQILGQKVEFLVSFYNNEISEKSEIFDDQFSVERPDGSNFTLKIRSTKLEDSAMYFCASTEILAGAETQYFGPGTRLLVL.

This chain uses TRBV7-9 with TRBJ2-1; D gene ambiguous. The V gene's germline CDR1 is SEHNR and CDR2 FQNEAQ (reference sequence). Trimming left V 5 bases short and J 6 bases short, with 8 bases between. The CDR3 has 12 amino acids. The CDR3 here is CASSPPPNEQFF. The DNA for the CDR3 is TGTGCCAGCAGCCCTCCCCCCAATGAGCAGTTCTTC.

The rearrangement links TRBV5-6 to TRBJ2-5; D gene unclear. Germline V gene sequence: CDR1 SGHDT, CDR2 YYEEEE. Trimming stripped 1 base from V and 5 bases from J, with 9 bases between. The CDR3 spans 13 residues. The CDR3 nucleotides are TGTGCCAGCAGCTTGATCGGTTGGGAGACCCAGTACTTC. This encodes CASSLIGWETQYF.

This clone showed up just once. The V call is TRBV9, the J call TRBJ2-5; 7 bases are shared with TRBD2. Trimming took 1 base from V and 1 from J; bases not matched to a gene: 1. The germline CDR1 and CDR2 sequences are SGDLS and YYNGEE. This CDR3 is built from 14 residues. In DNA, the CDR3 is TGTGCCAGCAGCGTATTAGCGGGCCAAGAGACCCAGTACTTC. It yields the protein CASSVLAGQETQYF. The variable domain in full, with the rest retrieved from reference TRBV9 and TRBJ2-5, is DSGVTQTPKHLITATGQRVTLRCSPRSGDLSVYWYQQSLDQGLQFLIQYYNGEERAKGNILERFSAQQFPDLHSELNLSSLELGDSALYFCASSVLAGQETQYFGPGTRLLVL.

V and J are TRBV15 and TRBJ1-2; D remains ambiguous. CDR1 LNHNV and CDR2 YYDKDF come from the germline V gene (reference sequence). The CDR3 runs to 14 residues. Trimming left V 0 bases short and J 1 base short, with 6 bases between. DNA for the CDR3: TGTGCCACCAGCAGAGACCAGGTTAACTATGGCTACACCTTC. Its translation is CATSRDQVNYGYTF.

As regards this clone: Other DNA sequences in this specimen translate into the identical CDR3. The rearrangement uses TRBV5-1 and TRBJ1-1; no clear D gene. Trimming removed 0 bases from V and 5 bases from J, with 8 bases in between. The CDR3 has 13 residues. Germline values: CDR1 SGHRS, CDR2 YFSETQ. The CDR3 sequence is CASSLEGGTEAFF. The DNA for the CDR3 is TGCGCCAGCAGCTTGGAAGGCGGGACTGAAGCTTTCTTT.

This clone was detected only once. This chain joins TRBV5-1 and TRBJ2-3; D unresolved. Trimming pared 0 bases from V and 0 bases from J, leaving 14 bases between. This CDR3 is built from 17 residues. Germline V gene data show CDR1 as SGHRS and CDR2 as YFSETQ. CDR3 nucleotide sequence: TGCGCCAGCAGCTTGGACGGAGACGGAACTAGCACAGATACGCAGTATTTT. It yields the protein CASSLDGDGTSTDTQYF.

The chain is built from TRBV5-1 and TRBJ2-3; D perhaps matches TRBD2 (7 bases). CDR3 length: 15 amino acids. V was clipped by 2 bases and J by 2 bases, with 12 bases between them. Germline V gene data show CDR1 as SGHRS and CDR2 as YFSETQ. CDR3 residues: CASSFRRGPTDTQYF. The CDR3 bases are TGCGCCAGCAGCTTTAGGCGGGGGCCCACAGATACGCAGTATTTT.

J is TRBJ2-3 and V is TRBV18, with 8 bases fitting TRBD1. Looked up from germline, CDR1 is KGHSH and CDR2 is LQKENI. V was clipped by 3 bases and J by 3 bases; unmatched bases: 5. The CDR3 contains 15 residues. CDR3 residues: CASSPNGQGTDTQYF. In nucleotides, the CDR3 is TGTGCCAGCTCACCGAACGGACAGGGAACAGATACGCAGTATTTT.

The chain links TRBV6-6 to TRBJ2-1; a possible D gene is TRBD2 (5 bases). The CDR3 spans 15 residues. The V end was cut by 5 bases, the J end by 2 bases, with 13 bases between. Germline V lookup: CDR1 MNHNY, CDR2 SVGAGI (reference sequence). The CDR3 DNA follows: TGTGCCAGCAGTCCGGACTGGGGAGCCTACAATGAGCAGTTCTTC. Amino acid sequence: CASSPDWGAYNEQFF.

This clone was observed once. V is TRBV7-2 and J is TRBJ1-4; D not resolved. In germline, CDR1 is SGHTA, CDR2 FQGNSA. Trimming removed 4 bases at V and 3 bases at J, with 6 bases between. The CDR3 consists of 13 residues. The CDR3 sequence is CASSYGPNEKLFF. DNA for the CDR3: TGTGCCAGCAGCTATGGACCTAATGAAAAACTGTTTTTT.

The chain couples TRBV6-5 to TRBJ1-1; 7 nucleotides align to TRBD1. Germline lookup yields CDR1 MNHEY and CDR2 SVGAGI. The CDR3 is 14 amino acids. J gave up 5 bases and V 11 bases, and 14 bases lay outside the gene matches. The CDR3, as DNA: TGTGCCTCACGGACCACAGGGGTATGGACTGAAGCTTTCTTT. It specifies CASRTTGVWTEAFF.

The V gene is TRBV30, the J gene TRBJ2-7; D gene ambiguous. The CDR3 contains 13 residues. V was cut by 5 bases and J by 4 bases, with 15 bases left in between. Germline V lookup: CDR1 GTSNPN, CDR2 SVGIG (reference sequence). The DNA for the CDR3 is TGTGCCTGGGGTACTCTACTGGGATACGAGCAGTACTTC. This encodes CAWGTLLGYEQYF.